This note documents a single T cell receptor (beta chain) sequence. V gave up 0 bases and J gave up 3 bases, with 12 bases separating them. Germline CDR1 is SGHTA and CDR2 is FQGNSA. The CDR3 consists of 15 residues. This entry belongs to a study of blood T cell repertoires in COVID-19. Across the study: Samples representing acute and convalescent COVID-19 were sourced from the United States, Italy and Spain. PBMCs, B-cell-depleted T cells, or T cells were the source of the cDNA or gDNA that made up the material.

Followed longitudinally, the Seattle patients had been enrolled during active infection. Per the study methods: Amplifying reference gene primers gave estimates of nucleated cell counts. Assay: immunoSEQ multiplex PCR; the TCRdb copy retains only in-frame clones and omits some. V, J and clone size are those of that table, while D and trimming were read from the DNA. The repertoire has approximately 170,000 clones, 70% to 90% of them found once; the top ten carry around 2.7%. This sequence joins TRBV7-2 and TRBJ2-7; D is perhaps TRBD1 (6 bases). Sequences were obtained from peripheral blood. This clonotype originated in an elderly woman with COVID-19, enrolled during active disease. CDR3 bases: TGTGCCAGCAGCTTAGCCAGGGGTAGTGTCTACGAGCAGTACTTC. It specifies CASSLARGSVYEQYF. Together with reference TRBV7-2 and TRBJ2-7, the CDR3 gives the full variable domain: GAGVSQSPSNKVTEKGKDVELRCDPISGHTALYWYRQSLGQGLEFLIYFQGNSAPDKSGLPSDRFSAERTGGSVSTLTIQRTQQEDSAVYLCASSLARGSVYEQYFGPGTRLTVT.